The 2 T cell receptor beta chains below were found in one sample sequenced in a study of cytomegalovirus exposure and HLA in healthy donors. Both 60 Vbeta primers and 13 Jbeta primers went into the PCR. This table comes from immunoSEQ multiplex PCR, and its TCRdb copy is limited to in-frame clones, with some not included. Of around 300,000 clones listed, around 90% are singletons. Sequencing was performed on PBMCs. The source is a woman younger than 30 in good health and CMV-seronegative.

This chain uses TRBV7-9 with TRBJ2-1; D may be TRBD2 (5 bases). CDR3 length: 15 residues. V dropped 5 bases and J dropped 8 bases, with 19 bases sitting between them. Germline V gene sequence: CDR1 SEHNR, CDR2 FQNEAQ (reference sequence). DNA for the CDR3: TGTGCCAGCAGCCCTGGCGGGTACGTCCTGGATGAGCAGTTCTTC. This gives the protein CASSPGGYVLDEQFF.

The V and J genes are TRBV29-1 and TRBJ2-2; 8 bases agree with TRBD1. V gave up 7 bases and J gave up 3 bases; unmatched junction bases: 7. Germline-derived CDR1 and CDR2 are SQVTM and ANQGSEA. The CDR3 has 14 amino acids. The chain's CDR3 is CSAVTGADTGELFF. CDR3 bases: TGCAGCGCCGTGACAGGGGCCGACACCGGGGAGCTGTTTTTT.